Listed below are T cell receptor beta chains from one sample, sequenced in a study of blood T cell repertoires in COVID-19. Clones were sequenced by immunoSEQ multiplex PCR, and TCRdb holds only the in-frame ones, with some missing. The table lists around 260,000 clones, about four fifths of them singletons. Sequences were obtained from peripheral blood. The source of these receptors is a person aged 70 to 85 with COVID-19, enrolled during active disease. Both conserved end residues are part of each CDR3. The D gene is left open where the match is weak. Not all rows give a size; the values are once, few, many and, for expanded clones, a class.

J,size,D,V,CDR3,DNA
TRBJ2-7,.,.,TRBV7-9,CASSPSYEQYF,TGTGCCAGCAGCCCGTCCTACGAGCAGTACTTC
TRBJ2-2,.,.,TRBV28,CASRTPGQLTGELFF,TGTGCCAGCAGAACCCCGGGACAACTCACCGGGGAGCTGTTTTTT
TRBJ2-3,.,TRBD2,TRBV7-9,CASRTGGSTDTQYF,TGTGCCAGCAGGACGGGGGGAAGCACAGATACGCAGTATTTT
TRBJ2-3,.,TRBD2,TRBV5-1,CASSLEAGDTDTQYF,TGCGCCAGCAGCTTGGAGGCGGGGGACACAGATACGCAGTATTTT
TRBJ2-2,.,TRBD1,TRBV4-1,CASSLRDSNTGELFF,TGCGCCAGCAGCCTCCGGGACAGTAACACCGGGGAGCTGTTTTTT
TRBJ2-5,.,TRBD1,TRBV19,CASSSTGVGETQYF,TGTGCCAGTAGTTCAACAGGGGTAGGGGAGACCCAGTACTTC
TRBJ2-1,.,TRBD2,TRBV10-3,CAIETSGSHEQFF,TGTGCCATCGAAACTAGCGGGAGTCATGAGCAGTTCTTC
TRBJ1-1,few,.,TRBV2,CASISRQKNTEAFF,TGTGCCAGCATCTCTCGACAGAAGAACACTGAAGCTTTCTTT
TRBJ2-2,.,TRBD1,TRBV5-8,CASTAGTDNTGELFF,TGTGCCAGCACGGCCGGGACAGATAACACCGGGGAGCTGTTTTTT
TRBJ1-2,.,TRBD1,TRBV4-3,CASSATRQGRAGYTF,TGCGCCAGCAGCGCCACAAGACAGGGCCGGGCTGGCTACACCTTC
TRBJ1-5,.,TRBD1,TRBV19,CASSDTGAPNQPQHF,TGTGCCAGTAGTGACACAGGGGCCCCGAATCAGCCCCAGCATTTT
TRBJ1-1,.,.,TRBV15,CATSRERGWNTEAFF,TGTGCCACCAGCAGAGAACGGGGTTGGAACACTGAAGCTTTCTTT
TRBJ2-5,.,.,TRBV3-1/TRBV3-2,CASSQSVVGGGQETQYF,TGTGCCAGCAGCCAGTCCGTGGTAGGGGGGGGACAAGAGACCCAGTACTTC
TRBJ2-2,.,.,TRBV25-1,CASRRDYTGELFF,TGTGCCAGCAGAAGGGACTACACCGGGGAGCTGTTTTTT
TRBJ2-2,.,TRBD2,TRBV2,CASRFLTSGGNTGELFF,TGTGCCAGCAGATTCTTAACTAGCGGGGGGAACACCGGGGAGCTGTTTTTT
TRBJ1-2,.,TRBD1,TRBV5-5,CASSLSGGLDGYTF,TGTGCCAGCAGCTTGTCAGGGGGCCTCGATGGCTACACCTTC
TRBJ2-2,few,.,TRBV6-6,CASSYQLAYGTGELFF,TGTGCCAGCAGTTACCAACTAGCTTACGGCACCGGGGAGCTGTTTTTT
TRBJ1-1,few,.,TRBV16,CASSPSGRENTEAFF,TGTGCCAGCAGCCCGTCGGGGAGGGAGAACACTGAAGCTTTCTTT
TRBJ1-1,.,.,TRBV7-8,CASSLGRDKLNTEAFF,TGTGCCAGCAGCTTAGGACGGGATAAATTGAACACTGAAGCTTTCTTT
TRBJ2-5,.,TRBD2,TRBV5-5,CASSGFRSGSSSETQYF,TGTGCCAGCAGCGGGTTTCGTAGCGGGAGTTCCTCAGAGACCCAGTACTTC
TRBJ2-1,few,.,TRBV3-1/TRBV3-2,CASSQASKGVGNEQFF,TGTGCCAGCAGCCAAGCTTCCAAGGGGGTAGGGAATGAGCAGTTCTTC
TRBJ1-1,.,.,TRBV21-1,CASSKRGRLTGGWTEAFF,TGTGCCAGCAGCAAAAGGGGGCGGTTGACAGGGGGCTGGACTGAAGCTTTCTTT
TRBJ1-1,few,TRBD1,TRBV7-3,CASSRQGGNTEAFF,TGTGCCAGCAGCCGACAGGGTGGGAACACTGAAGCTTTCTTT
TRBJ1-3,.,.,TRBV6-5,CASSYRSGGSGGTIYF,TGTGCCAGCAGTTACAGGTCGGGGGGGTCCGGCGGGACCATATATTTT
TRBJ2-7,.,.,TRBV27,CASSLSGRYEQYF,TGTGCCAGCAGTTTATCGGGCAGATACGAGCAGTACTTC